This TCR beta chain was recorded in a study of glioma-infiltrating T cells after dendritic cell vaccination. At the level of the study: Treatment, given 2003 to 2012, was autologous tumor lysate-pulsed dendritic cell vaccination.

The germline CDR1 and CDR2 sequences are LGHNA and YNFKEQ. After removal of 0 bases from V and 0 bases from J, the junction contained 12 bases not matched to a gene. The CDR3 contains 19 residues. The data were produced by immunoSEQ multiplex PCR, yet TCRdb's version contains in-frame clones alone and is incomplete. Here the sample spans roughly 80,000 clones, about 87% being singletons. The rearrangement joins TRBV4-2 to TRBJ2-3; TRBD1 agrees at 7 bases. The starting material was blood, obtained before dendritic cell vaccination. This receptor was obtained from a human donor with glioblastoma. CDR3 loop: CASSQDPGTEGTSTDTQYF. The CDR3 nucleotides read TGTGCCAGCAGCCAAGATCCCGGGACAGAAGGAACTAGCACAGATACGCAGTATTTT.